A selection of T cell receptor beta chains follows, all from one sample in a study of blood T cell repertoires in COVID-19. The protocol was immunoSEQ multiplex PCR, while the TCRdb copy is restricted to in-frame clones and leaves out a portion. Among roughly 250,000 clones listed, around 90% were seen once. The sequenced material came from peripheral blood. The origin of the receptors is a man aged 60-69 years who had recovered from COVID-19. The CDR3 runs from the conserved cysteine through the conserved F or W. The D gene is left open where the match is weak. Not all rows give a size; the values are once, few, many and, for expanded clones, a class.

CASGRPGQPQHF TGTGCCAGCGGCCGGCCGGGACAGCCCCAGCATTTT 12 TRBV6-5 - - TRBJ1-5
CATSDPRVVGLAGDQDTQYF TGTGCCACCAGTGACCCCAGGGTGGTGGGACTAGCGGGGGATCAAGATACGCAGTATTTT 20 TRBV24-1 - TRBD2 TRBJ2-3
CASSLGTVLNEKLFF TGTGCCAGCAGCTTAGGGACAGTTCTTAATGAAAAACTGTTTTTT 15 TRBV13 - - TRBJ1-4
CASSSDSYNEKLFF TGCGCCAGCAGCTCGGACAGTTATAATGAAAAACTGTTTTTT 14 TRBV5-1 - - TRBJ1-4
CASKTTRTAYGYTF TGTGCCAGCAAGACTACTCGGACAGCTTATGGCTACACCTTC 14 TRBV6-5 once - TRBJ1-2
CASSTGTRTDTQYF TGTGCCAGCAGCACCGGGACTCGCACAGATACGCAGTATTTT 14 TRBV5-4 - - TRBJ2-3
CASSLQRGTGELFF TGTGCCAGCAGTCTCCAAAGGGGCACCGGGGAGCTGTTTTTT 14 TRBV11-2 once - TRBJ2-2
CASRGPYQPQHF TGTGCCAGCAGGGGGCCTTATCAGCCCCAGCATTTT 12 TRBV27 - - TRBJ1-5
CASSQNRNTEAFF TGTGCCAGCAGTCAAAATAGGAACACTGAAGCTTTCTTT 13 TRBV2 - - TRBJ1-1
CAWSVPGTGGNTIYF TGTGCCTGGAGTGTACCCGGGACAGGCGGAAACACCATATATTTT 15 TRBV30 - TRBD1 TRBJ1-3
CSAQGGQYGYTF TGCAGCGCTCAGGGGGGACAATATGGCTACACCTTC 12 TRBV29-1 - TRBD1 TRBJ1-2
CASSQGRAVSPLHF TGTGCCAGCAGCCAAGGGAGGGCCGTTTCACCCCTCCACTTT 14 TRBV14 - - TRBJ1-6
CASSFGGASTDTQYF TGTGCCAGCAGCTTTGGCGGGGCCAGCACAGATACGCAGTATTTT 15 TRBV7-9 - - TRBJ2-3
CASSEQGESGYTF TGTGCCAGCAGTGAACAGGGGGAATCTGGCTACACCTTC 13 TRBV2 - TRBD1 TRBJ1-2
CASSRTGKAAEAFF TGTGCCAGCAGCCGGACAGGCAAGGCGGCTGAAGCTTTCTTT 14 TRBV3-1/TRBV3-2 - TRBD1 TRBJ1-1
CASSAFVGPTNYGYTF TGTGCCAGCAGCGCCTTTGTTGGGCCTACTAACTATGGCTACACCTTC 16 TRBV9 - - TRBJ1-2
CASSVGQGARETQYF TGTGCCAGCAGCGTAGGCCAGGGGGCAAGAGAGACCCAGTACTTC 15 TRBV9 - TRBD1 TRBJ2-5
CASSPGQGAYEQYF TGCGCCAGCAGCCCCGGACAGGGGGCCTACGAGCAGTACTTC 14 TRBV5-1 - TRBD1 TRBJ2-7
CASSLDTGELFF TGTGCCAGCAGCCTTGACACCGGGGAGCTGTTTTTT 12 TRBV2 few - TRBJ2-2
CASSPREASTDTQYF TGCGCCAGCAGCCCCAGGGAGGCTAGCACAGATACGCAGTATTTT 15 TRBV5-1 - - TRBJ2-3
CATSGAGRNQPQHF TGTGCCACCAGTGGGGCAGGTAGGAATCAGCCCCAGCATTTT 14 TRBV24-1 - - TRBJ1-5
CASSPGGVATEAFF TGTGCCAGCTCACCCGGCGGGGTCGCGACTGAAGCTTTCTTT 14 TRBV18 - - TRBJ1-1
CASSPDINYGYTF TGTGCCAGCAGCCCAGATATTAACTATGGCTACACCTTC 13 TRBV9 - - TRBJ1-2
CASSPRQTSAGNEQFF TGTGCCAGCAGCCCACGCCAGACAAGTGCGGGCAATGAGCAGTTCTTC 16 TRBV9 - - TRBJ2-1
CASRKATTGVSYNSPLHF TGTGCCAGCCGTAAGGCGACGACAGGGGTCTCCTATAATTCACCCCTCCACTTT 18 TRBV27 - TRBD1 TRBJ1-6
CASSRGTGETYGYTF TGTGCCAGCAGCCGAGGGACAGGTGAGACCTATGGCTACACCTTC 15 TRBV5-4 - TRBD1 TRBJ1-2
CASSQQGGPEAFF TGCGCCAGCAGCCAACAGGGGGGACCTGAAGCTTTCTTT 13 TRBV4-1 few TRBD1 TRBJ1-1
CASSWGLGRASYEQYF TGTGCCAGCAGTTGGGGGTTGGGGAGGGCCTCCTACGAGCAGTACTTC 16 TRBV6-5 - TRBD2 TRBJ2-7